The 19 T cell receptor beta chains below were found in one sample sequenced in a study of T cells after yellow fever vaccination. TCRdb re-called the 5' RACE reads through MiXCR, storing one row per CDR3 protein. The data contain around 300,000 distinct CDR3 sequences, roughly 4.3% of them singletons. The sequenced sample was PBMCs, obtained 5 days after the yellow fever booster vaccination. The origin of the receptors is a man between 18 and 29 years old who received the YFV17D yellow fever vaccine.

This clonotype has just a few counts. The CDR3 loop is CASSQLGQRNEKLFF. In nucleotides, the CDR3 is TGCGCCAGCAGCCAACTGGGACAACGAAATGAAAAACTGTTTTTT. This chain connects TRBV4-1 to TRBJ1-4; weak D call: TRBD1 (6 bases). Per germline, CDR1 MGHRA and CDR2 YSYEKL. V was shortened by 2 bases and J by 5 bases, with 12 bases between the two germline ends. CDR3 length: 15 amino acids.

This clonotype appeared many times. The V gene is TRBV6-5, the J gene TRBJ1-1, with 7 bases identical to TRBD1. Germline loops: CDR1 MNHEY, CDR2 SVGAGI. This CDR3 has 13 amino acids. V shed 6 bases, J shed 11 bases, and the junction held 12 bases outside the gene matches. Here the CDR3 DNA reads TGTGCCAGCAGCCAAGGGGGCTCTTCGCAGGCTTTCTTT. It translates to CASSQGGSSQAFF.

This rearrangement joins TRBV5-1 to TRBJ2-5, with 7 positions matching TRBD1. Trimming took 4 bases from V and 5 from J; bases not matched to a gene: 8. Germline CDR1 is SGHRS and CDR2 is YFSETQ. The CDR3 contains 14 residues. The CDR3 loop reads CASSRDSQQETQYF. In DNA, the CDR3 is TGCGCCAGCAGCCGGGACAGCCAGCAGGAGACCCAGTACTTC.

This clonotype has more than one count but fewer than ten. The genes are TRBV27 and TRBJ2-1, with D unclear. Trimming removed 3 bases at V and 0 bases at J, with 9 bases between. CDR3 length: 15 amino acids. Germline V gene sequence: CDR1 MNHEY, CDR2 SMNVEV (reference sequence). CDR3 in DNA: TGTGCCAGCAGTTTCCGTTGGAACTCCTACAATGAGCAGTTCTTC. Translated, it gives CASSFRWNSYNEQFF.

The chain links TRBV28 to TRBJ2-7; D may correspond to TRBD1 or TRBD2 (5 bases each). The ends were cut back, 2 bases at V and 0 bases at J, with 14 bases in the middle. CDR1 and CDR2 from the germline V gene are MDHEN and SYDVKM. The CDR3 contains 16 residues. The CDR3 reads CASSLSRDHSSYEQYV. The DNA of the CDR3 is TGTGCCAGCAGTTTAAGCCGGGACCACAGCTCCTACGAGCAGTACGTC.

This clonotype was seen more than once but under ten times. The rearrangement links TRBV25-1 to TRBJ1-1; TRBD1 aligns across 10 bases. The length of the CDR3 is 14 residues. V trimming: 5 bases; J trimming: 7 bases; junction bases outside the gene matches: 7. In germline, CDR1 is MGHDK, CDR2 SYGVNS. In DNA, the CDR3 is TGTGCCAGCAGTTTGGGACAGGGGATCAGTGAAGCTTTCTTT. Its translation: CASSLGQGISEAFF. Full variable domain (rest looked up from reference TRBV25-1 and TRBJ1-1): EADIYQTPRYLVIGTGKKITLECSQTMGHDKMYWYQQDPGMELHLIHYSYGVNSTEKGDLSSESTVSRIRTEHFPLTLESARPSHTSQYLCASSLGQGISEAFFGQGTRLTVV.

This clonotype was seen ten or more times. The chain combines TRBV7-3 with TRBJ1-1; D gene unclear. Per the germline V gene, CDR1 is SGHTA and CDR2 is FQGTGA. The CDR3 contains 13 residues. The V end lost 2 bases, the J end lost 3 bases, and 7 bases lay between the germline ends. The DNA for the CDR3 is TGTGCCAGCAGCTTACTTGTGGACACTGAAGCTTTCTTT. Translating it yields CASSLLVDTEAFF.

The J gene is TRBJ1-5, the V gene TRBV5-1, with 8 bases fitting TRBD1. From germline, CDR1 is SGHRS and CDR2 YFSETQ. Trimming at V came to 4 bases and at J to 4 bases, leaving 7 bases not matched to a gene. This CDR3 contains 15 residues. The CDR3, as DNA: TGCGCCAGCAGCCAAAGACAGGGGTCGAATCAGCCCCAGCATTTT. Translated, it gives CASSQRQGSNQPQHF.

There are a few counts of this clonotype. The chain carries TRBV14 and TRBJ2-4; TRBD2 might be the D (5 bases). V lost 3 bases and J lost 0, with 12 bases in between. Looked up from germline, CDR1 is SGHDN and CDR2 is FVKESK. The CDR3 runs 16 residues. Written as DNA, the CDR3 is TGTGCCAGCAGCCAGCTTGGAGGACTAGCCAAAAACATTCAGTACTTC. Encoded protein: CASSQLGGLAKNIQYF. The complete variable domain, with remaining parts taken from reference TRBV14 and TRBJ2-4, reads EAGVTQFPSHSVIEKGQTVTLRCDPISGHDNLYWYRRVMGKEIKFLLHFVKESKQDESGMPNNRFLAERTGGTYSTLKVQPAELEDSGVYFCASSQLGGLAKNIQYFGAGTRLSVL.

This clonotype was observed a few times. The J gene is TRBJ1-1, the V gene TRBV9; unclear D gene. V lost 3 bases and J 4 bases, leaving 16 bases between the germline ends. CDR1 SGDLS and CDR2 YYNGEE come from the germline V gene. There are 15 residues in the CDR3. CDR3 protein: CASSGGPRWGTEAFF. The CDR3 DNA is TGTGCCAGCAGCGGAGGGCCCCGGTGGGGCACTGAAGCTTTCTTT.

The chain recombines TRBV7-2 with TRBJ1-5; TRBD1 is a possible D gene (6 bases). CDR3 length equals 14 residues. Trimming pared 8 bases from V and 11 bases from J, leaving 22 bases between. Germline lookup yields CDR1 SGHTA and CDR2 FQGNSA. The DNA of the CDR3 is TGTGCCAGCGGCCCCGGGTCAACTGAGGGGGCCCAGCATTTT. It yields the protein CASGPGSTEGAQHF.

This clonotype was observed a handful of times. The V and J genes are TRBV7-2 and TRBJ2-7; no firm D call. The V and J ends lost 1 base and 6 bases respectively, with 4 bases between them. Germline V gene lookup returns CDR1 SGHTA and CDR2 FQGNSA. The CDR3 totals 11 residues. The CDR3 region is CASSLDSEQYF. The DNA of the CDR3 is TGTGCCAGCAGCTTAGACTCCGAGCAGTACTTC.

The CDR3: CSAHTGNSGNQPQHF. The CDR3 bases are TGCAGTGCGCATACAGGGAATTCTGGCAATCAGCCCCAGCATTTT. V is TRBV20-1 and J is TRBJ1-5; D may be TRBD1 (6 bases). V lost 6 bases, J lost 2 bases, and 17 bases lay in between. The CDR3 is 15 amino acids. Germline CDR1 DFQATT, CDR2 SNEGSKA (reference sequence).

This clonotype was picked up a small number of times. V and J are TRBV4-1 and TRBJ2-1; possible D gene TRBD1, 6 bases. Trimming cost V 4 bases and J 9 bases, with 16 bases left between them. Germline CDR1 is MGHRA and CDR2 is YSYEKL. The CDR3 consists of 14 residues. Here the CDR3 DNA reads TGCGCCAGCAGCCCTACTTCAGGGGTCACTGAGCAGTTCTTC. Amino acid sequence: CASSPTSGVTEQFF.

The chain recombines TRBV12-3 or TRBV12-4 with TRBJ2-7, with D tentatively TRBD2 (5 bases). CDR3 size: 14 residues. V lost 6 bases, J lost 6 bases, and 18 bases lay in between. The CDR3 coding sequence is TGTGCCAGCAGCCACCTTGAGGGCCGGGGCGAGCAGTACTTC. It encodes CASSHLEGRGEQYF.

The chain joins TRBV19 to TRBJ2-7; the D is unclear. Germline assignment: CDR1 LNHDA and CDR2 SQIVND (reference sequence). This CDR3 contains 12 residues. Trimming left V 4 bases short and J 4 bases short, with 8 bases between. The CDR3 reads CASSNRDYEQYF. The CDR3 DNA reads TGTGCCAGTAGTAATAGAGATTACGAGCAGTACTTC.

This clonotype has a handful of counts. The V call is TRBV20-1, the J call TRBJ1-5; the match to TRBD1 covers 8 bases. The germline V gene encodes CDR1 DFQATT and CDR2 SNEGSKA (reference sequence). Trimming took 3 bases from V and 7 from J; bases not matched to a gene: 11. CDR3 length: 15 residues. CDR3 nucleotides: TGCAGTGCTAGCCTTGGGGACAGGTCCCTCCAGCCCCAGCATTTT. Its translation is CSASLGDRSLQPQHF.

This clonotype was seen repeatedly, ten times or more. This chain connects TRBV20-1 to TRBJ1-5; 8 bases are shared with TRBD1. This CDR3 region has 12 residues. The V and J ends lost 6 bases and 2 bases, in that order; junction bases with no gene match: 0. Germline V CDR1 and CDR2: DFQATT, SNEGSKA (reference sequence). The CDR3 region is CSAQGGNQPQHF. CDR3 sequence (DNA): TGCAGTGCACAGGGGGGCAATCAGCCCCAGCATTTT.

This clonotype was counted at least ten times. The chain joins TRBV5-1 to TRBJ2-7; D possibly corresponds to TRBD1 (6 bases). The germline V gene encodes CDR1 SGHRS and CDR2 YFSETQ. CDR3 length: 14 residues. V was shortened by 7 bases and J by 0 bases, with 14 bases between the two germline ends. CDR3 coding DNA: TGCGCCAGCCAGGACAGCCTACGCTCCTACGAGCAGTACTTC. Translating it yields CASQDSLRSYEQYF.